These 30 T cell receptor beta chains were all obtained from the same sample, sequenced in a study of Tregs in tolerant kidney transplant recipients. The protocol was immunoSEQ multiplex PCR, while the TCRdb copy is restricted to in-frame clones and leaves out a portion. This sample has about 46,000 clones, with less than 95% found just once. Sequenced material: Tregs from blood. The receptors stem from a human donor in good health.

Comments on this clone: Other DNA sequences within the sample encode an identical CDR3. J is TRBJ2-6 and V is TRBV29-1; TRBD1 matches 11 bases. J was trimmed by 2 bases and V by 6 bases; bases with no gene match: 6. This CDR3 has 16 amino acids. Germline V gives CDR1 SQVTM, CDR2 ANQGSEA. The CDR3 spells CSVAGTGGAGANVLTF. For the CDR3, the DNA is TGCAGCGTAGCCGGGACAGGGGGGGCTGGGGCCAACGTCCTGACTTTC.

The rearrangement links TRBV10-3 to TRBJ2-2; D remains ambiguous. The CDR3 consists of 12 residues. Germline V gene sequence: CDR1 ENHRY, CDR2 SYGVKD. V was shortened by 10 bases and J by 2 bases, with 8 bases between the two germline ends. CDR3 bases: TGTGCCACCGGACCAAACACCGGGGAGCTGTTTTTT. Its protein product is CATGPNTGELFF.

CDR3 region: CASSIGPGAGGELFF. The CDR3 DNA reads as TGTGCCAGTAGTATAGGCCCAGGGGCTGGCGGGGAGCTGTTTTTT. V gene TRBV19 combines with J gene TRBJ2-2; D perhaps matches TRBD1 (6 bases). Germline CDR1 reads LNHDA; CDR2 reads SQIVND (reference sequence). CDR3 length: 15 amino acids. V lost 1 base, J lost 7 bases, and 13 bases lay in between.

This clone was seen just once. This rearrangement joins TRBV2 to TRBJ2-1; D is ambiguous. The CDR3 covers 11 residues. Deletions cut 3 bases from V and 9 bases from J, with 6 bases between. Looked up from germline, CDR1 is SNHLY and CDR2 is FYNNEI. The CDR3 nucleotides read TGTGCCAGCAGTGAGTGGGCTGAGCAGTTCTTC. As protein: CASSEWAEQFF.

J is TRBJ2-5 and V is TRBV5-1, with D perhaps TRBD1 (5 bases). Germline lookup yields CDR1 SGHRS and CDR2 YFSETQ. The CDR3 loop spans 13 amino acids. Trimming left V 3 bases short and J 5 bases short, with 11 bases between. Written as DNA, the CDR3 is TGCGCCAGCAGCTCAGGAGCAGGGGAGACCCAGTACTTC. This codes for CASSSGAGETQYF.

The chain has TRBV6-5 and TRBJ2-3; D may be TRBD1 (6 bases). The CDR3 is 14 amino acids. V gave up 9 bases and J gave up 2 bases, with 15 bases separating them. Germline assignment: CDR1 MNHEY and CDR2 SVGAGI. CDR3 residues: CASNSYRATDTQYF. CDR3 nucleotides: TGTGCCAGTAATTCGTACAGGGCCACAGATACGCAGTATTTT.

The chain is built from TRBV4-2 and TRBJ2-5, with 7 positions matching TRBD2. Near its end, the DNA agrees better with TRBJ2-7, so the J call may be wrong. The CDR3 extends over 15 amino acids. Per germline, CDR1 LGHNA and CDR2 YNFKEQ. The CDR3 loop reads CASSQDREGTYEQYF. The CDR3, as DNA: TGTGCCAGCAGCCAAGACAGGGAGGGGACCTACGAGCAGTACTTC.

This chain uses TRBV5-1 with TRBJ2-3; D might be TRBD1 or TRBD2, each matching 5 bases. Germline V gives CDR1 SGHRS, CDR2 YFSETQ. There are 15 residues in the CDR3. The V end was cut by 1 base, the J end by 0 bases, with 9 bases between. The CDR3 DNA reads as TGCGCCAGCAGCTTGCGGGGCATTAGCACAGATACGCAGTATTTT. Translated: CASSLRGISTDTQYF.

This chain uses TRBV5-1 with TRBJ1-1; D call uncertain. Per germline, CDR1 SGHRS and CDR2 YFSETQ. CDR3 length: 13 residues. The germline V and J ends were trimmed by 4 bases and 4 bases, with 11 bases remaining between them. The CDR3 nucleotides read TGCGCCAGCAGCGAGTGGGGAGGCACTGAAGCTTTCTTT. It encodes CASSEWGGTEAFF.

The CDR3 protein is CASSPTQGYEQYF. DNA of the CDR3: TGTGCCAGCTCACCCACCCAGGGCTACGAGCAGTACTTC. This chain joins TRBV18 and TRBJ2-7; weak D call: TRBD1 (5 bases). The germline gives CDR1 KGHSH, CDR2 LQKENI. This CDR3 has 13 amino acids. Trimming pared 3 bases from V and 3 bases from J, leaving 9 bases between.

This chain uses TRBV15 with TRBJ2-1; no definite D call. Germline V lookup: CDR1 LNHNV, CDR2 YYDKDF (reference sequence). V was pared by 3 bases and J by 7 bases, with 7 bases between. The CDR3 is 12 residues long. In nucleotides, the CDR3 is TGTGCCACCAGCAGCATAAGGAATGAGCAGTTCTTC. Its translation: CATSSIRNEQFF.

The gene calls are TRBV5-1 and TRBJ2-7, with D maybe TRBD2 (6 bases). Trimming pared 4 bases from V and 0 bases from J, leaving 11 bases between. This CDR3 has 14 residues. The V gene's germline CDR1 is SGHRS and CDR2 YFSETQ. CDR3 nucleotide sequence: TGCGCCAGCAGCATCAGGGAGGACTCCTACGAGCAGTACTTC. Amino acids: CASSIREDSYEQYF.

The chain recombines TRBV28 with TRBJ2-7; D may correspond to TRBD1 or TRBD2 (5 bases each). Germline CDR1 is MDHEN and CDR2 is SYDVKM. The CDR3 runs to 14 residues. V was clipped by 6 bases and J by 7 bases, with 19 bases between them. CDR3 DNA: TGTGCCAGCAGACGTCGAGGGACGGGCAGGGAGCAGTACTTC. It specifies CASRRRGTGREQYF. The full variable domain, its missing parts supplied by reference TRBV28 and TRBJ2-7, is DVKVTQSSRYLVKRTGEKVFLECVQDMDHENMFWYRQDPGLGLRLIYFSYDVKMKEKGDIPEGYSVSREKKERFSLILESASTNQTSMYLCASRRRGTGREQYFGPGTRLTVT.

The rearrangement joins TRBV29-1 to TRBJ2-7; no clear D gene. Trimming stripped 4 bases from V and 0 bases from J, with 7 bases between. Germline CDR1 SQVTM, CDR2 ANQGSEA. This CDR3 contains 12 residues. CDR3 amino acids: CSVVKSSYEQYF. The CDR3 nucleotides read TGCAGCGTTGTAAAGAGCTCCTACGAGCAGTACTTC.

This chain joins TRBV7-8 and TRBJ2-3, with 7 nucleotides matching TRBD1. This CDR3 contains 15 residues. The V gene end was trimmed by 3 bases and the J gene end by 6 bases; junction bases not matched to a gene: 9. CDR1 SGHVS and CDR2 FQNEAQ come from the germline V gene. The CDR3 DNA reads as TGTGCCAGCAGCTTCCGACAGGGTACCGGCGATACGCAGTATTTT. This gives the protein CASSFRQGTGDTQYF. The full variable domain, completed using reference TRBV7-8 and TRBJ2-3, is GAGVSQSPRYKVAKRGQDVALRCDPISGHVSLFWYQQALGQGPEFLTYFQNEAQLDKSGLPSDRFFAERPEGSVSTLKIQRTQQEDSAVYLCASSFRQGTGDTQYFGPGTRLTVL.

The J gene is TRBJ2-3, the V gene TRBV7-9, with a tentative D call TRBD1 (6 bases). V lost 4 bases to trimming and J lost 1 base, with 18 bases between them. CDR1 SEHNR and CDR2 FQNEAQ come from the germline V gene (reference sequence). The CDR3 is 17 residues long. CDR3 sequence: CASSSRQDRLRTDTQYF. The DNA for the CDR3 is TGTGCCAGCAGCTCGCGGCAGGACAGACTACGCACAGATACGCAGTATTTT.

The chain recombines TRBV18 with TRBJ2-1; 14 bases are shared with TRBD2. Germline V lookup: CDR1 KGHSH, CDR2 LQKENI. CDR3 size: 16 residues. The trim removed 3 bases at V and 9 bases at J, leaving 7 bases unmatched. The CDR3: CASSPGTGTSGSEQFF. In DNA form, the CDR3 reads TGTGCCAGCTCACCGGGTACCGGGACTAGCGGGAGTGAGCAGTTCTTC.

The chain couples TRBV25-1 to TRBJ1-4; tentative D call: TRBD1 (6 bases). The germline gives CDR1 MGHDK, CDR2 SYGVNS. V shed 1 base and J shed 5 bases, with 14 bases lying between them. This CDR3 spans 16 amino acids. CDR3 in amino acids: CASSEFGRGRNEKLFF. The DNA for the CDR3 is TGTGCCAGCAGTGAATTTGGGAGGGGGAGAAATGAAAAACTGTTTTTT.

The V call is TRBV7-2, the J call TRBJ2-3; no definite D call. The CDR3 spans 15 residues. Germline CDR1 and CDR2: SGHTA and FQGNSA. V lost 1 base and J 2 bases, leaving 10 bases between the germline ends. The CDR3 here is CASSLGTPLTDTQYF. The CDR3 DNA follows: TGTGCCAGCAGCTTAGGAACACCACTCACAGATACGCAGTATTTT.

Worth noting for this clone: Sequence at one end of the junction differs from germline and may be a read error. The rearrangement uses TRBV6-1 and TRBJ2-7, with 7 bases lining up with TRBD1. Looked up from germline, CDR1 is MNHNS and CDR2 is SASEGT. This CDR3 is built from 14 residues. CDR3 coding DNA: TGTGCCGGCAGTTTTCCGGGACAGACCTACGAGCAGTACTTC. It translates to CAGSFPGQTYEQYF.

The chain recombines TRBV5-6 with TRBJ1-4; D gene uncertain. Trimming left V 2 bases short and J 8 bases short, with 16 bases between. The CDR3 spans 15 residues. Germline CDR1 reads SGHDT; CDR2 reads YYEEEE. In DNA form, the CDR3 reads TGTGCCAGCAGCTTATCCCGGGCCCTTAGGGAAAAACTGTTTTTT. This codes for CASSLSRALREKLFF.

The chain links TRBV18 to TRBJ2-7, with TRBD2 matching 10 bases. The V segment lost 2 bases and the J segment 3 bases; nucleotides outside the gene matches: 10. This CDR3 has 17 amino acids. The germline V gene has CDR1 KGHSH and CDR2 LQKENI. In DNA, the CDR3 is TGTGCCAGCTCACCAATTCGGCTAGCGGGAGCTCACTACGAGCAGTACTTC. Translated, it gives CASSPIRLAGAHYEQYF.

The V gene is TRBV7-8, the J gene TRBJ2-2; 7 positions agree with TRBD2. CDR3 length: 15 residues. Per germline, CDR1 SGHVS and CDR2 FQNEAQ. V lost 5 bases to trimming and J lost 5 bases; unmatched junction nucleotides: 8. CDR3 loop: CASSRGAGFTGELFF. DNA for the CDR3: TGTGCCAGCAGCCGCGGAGCGGGGTTTACCGGGGAGCTGTTTTTT. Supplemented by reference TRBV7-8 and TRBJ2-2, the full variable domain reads GAGVSQSPRYKVAKRGQDVALRCDPISGHVSLFWYQQALGQGPEFLTYFQNEAQLDKSGLPSDRFFAERPEGSVSTLKIQRTQQEDSAVYLCASSRGAGFTGELFFGEGSRLTVL.

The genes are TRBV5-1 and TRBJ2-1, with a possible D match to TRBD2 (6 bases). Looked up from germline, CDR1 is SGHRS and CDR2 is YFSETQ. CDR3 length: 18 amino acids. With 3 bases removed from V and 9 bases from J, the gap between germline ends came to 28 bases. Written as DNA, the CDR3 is TGCGCCAGCAGCTCGATCCGGGACTTATTTGGAGAGAAGGGTGAGCAGTTCTTC. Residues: CASSSIRDLFGEKGEQFF.

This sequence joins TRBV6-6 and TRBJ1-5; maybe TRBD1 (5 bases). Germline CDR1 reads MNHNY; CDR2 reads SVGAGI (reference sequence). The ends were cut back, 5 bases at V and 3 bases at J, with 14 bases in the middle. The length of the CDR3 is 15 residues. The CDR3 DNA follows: TGTGCCAGCAGTCTCCGACAGCCAACCAATCAGCCCCAGCATTTT. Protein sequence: CASSLRQPTNQPQHF.

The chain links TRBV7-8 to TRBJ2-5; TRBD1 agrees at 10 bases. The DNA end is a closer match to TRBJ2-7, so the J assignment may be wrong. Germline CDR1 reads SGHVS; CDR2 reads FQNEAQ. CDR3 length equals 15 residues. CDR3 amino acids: CASSLRDRGSGEQYF. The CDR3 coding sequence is TGTGCCAGCAGCCTCCGGGACAGGGGATCCGGCGAGCAGTACTTC.

The CDR3 nucleotides are TGCGCCAGCAGGCACGACTTACAGGGGGCCGACACTGAAGCTTTCTTT. Amino acid sequence: CASRHDLQGADTEAFF. The chain is built from TRBV23-1 and TRBJ1-1, with 9 bases matching TRBD1. TRBV23-1 is flagged as an ORF with uncertain function. CDR3 length: 16 residues. V shed 6 bases, J shed 3 bases, and the junction held 11 bases outside the gene matches.

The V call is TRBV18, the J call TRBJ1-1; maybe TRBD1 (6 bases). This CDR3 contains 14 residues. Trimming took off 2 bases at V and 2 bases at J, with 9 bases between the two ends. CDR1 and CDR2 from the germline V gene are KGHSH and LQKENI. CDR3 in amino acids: CASSPGGRNTEAFF. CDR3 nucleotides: TGTGCCAGCTCACCAGGGGGCAGAAACACTGAAGCTTTCTTT.

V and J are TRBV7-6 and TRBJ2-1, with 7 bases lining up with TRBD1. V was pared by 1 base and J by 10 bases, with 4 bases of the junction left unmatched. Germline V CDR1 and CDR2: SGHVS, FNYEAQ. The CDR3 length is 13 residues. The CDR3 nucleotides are TGTGCCAGCAGCTTAGGAGAACAGGGGGAGCAGTTCTTC. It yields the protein CASSLGEQGEQFF.

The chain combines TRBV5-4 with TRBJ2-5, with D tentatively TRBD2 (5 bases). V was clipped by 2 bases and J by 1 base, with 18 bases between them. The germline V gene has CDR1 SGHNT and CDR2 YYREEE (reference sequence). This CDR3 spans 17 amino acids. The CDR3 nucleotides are TGTGCCAGCAGCTTCCCCCGAGGTCGAGGGTCCCAAGAGACCCAGTACTTC. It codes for CASSFPRGRGSQETQYF.